The present T cell receptor (beta chain) was sequenced within a study of blood T cell repertoires in COVID-19. Study summary: COVID-19 samples, acute and convalescent, were from the United States, Italy and Spain.

Living in 24 US areas, the participants were between roughly 18 and 95 years of age. Symptom resolution, clearance, or two negative PCRs marked the recovered donors of Cohort 3. Original analysis: Amplification of reference gene primers provided the estimated nucleated cell counts. Clones were sequenced by immunoSEQ multiplex PCR, and TCRdb holds only the in-frame ones, with some missing. From that table come the V and J calls and clone size; the DNA was used to work out D and trimming. The sample has approximately 180,000 clones; 75% to 85% are singletons. The CDR3 is 14 residues long. Trimming took off 2 bases at V and 4 bases at J, with 11 bases between the two ends. CDR1 is LNHDA and CDR2 is SQIVND in the germline V gene (reference sequence).

The gene calls are TRBV19 and TRBJ1-1, with D perhaps matching TRBD1 (6 bases). The receptor's source is a man in his forties or fifties who had recovered from COVID-19. The sequencing sample was made of PBMCs or T cells enriched from blood (not recorded which). The CDR3 bases are TGTGCCAGTAGTATACAAAGGGGGTCCACTGAAGCTTTCTTT. Protein sequence: CASSIQRGSTEAFF.